Below, 12 T cell receptor beta chains from the same sample are listed, as sequenced in a study of cytomegalovirus exposure and HLA in healthy donors. Vbeta (60) and Jbeta (13) primers were used in the PCR. Only in-frame clones appear in the TCRdb table, and some are missing; sequencing was by immunoSEQ multiplex PCR. The data hold 70,000 to 90,000 clones, with about 75% observed a single time. Specimen: PBMCs. The source is a man in his forties in good health and CMV-seronegative.

V gene TRBV2 combines with J gene TRBJ1-2, with D perhaps TRBD1 (5 bases). Looked up from germline, CDR1 is SNHLY and CDR2 is FYNNEI. The CDR3 extends over 12 amino acids. V was shortened by 5 bases and J by 7 bases, with 11 bases between the two germline ends. Written as DNA, the CDR3 is TGTGCCAGCAGTCTGGTAGGGGTTGGCTACACCTTC. Its translation: CASSLVGVGYTF.

The chain links TRBV5-4 to TRBJ2-2; 10 nucleotides align to TRBD2. Germline assignment: CDR1 SGHNT and CDR2 YYREEE (reference sequence). CDR3 length equals 16 residues. V was clipped by 3 bases and J by 0 bases; unmatched bases: 2. The CDR3: CASSYGLAANTGELFF. Here the CDR3 DNA reads TGTGCCAGCAGCTACGGACTAGCGGCGAACACCGGGGAGCTGTTTTTT.

V is TRBV14 and J is TRBJ2-7, with D possibly matching TRBD1 (6 bases). This CDR3 has 17 amino acids. The germline CDR1 and CDR2 sequences are SGHDN and FVKESK. V dropped 1 base and J dropped 7 bases, with 23 bases sitting between them. This CDR3 reads CASSQAFWTETPGEQYF. The CDR3, as DNA: TGTGCCAGCAGCCAAGCTTTCTGGACAGAAACCCCGGGTGAGCAGTACTTC.

The CDR3 DNA reads as TGTGCCAGCAGCCAATGGTCGGCCGGGATTGGTACCGGGGAGCTGTTTTTT. Encoded protein: CASSQWSAGIGTGELFF. This chain links TRBV16 with TRBJ2-2; TRBD2 might be the D (5 bases). Germline-derived CDR1 and CDR2 are KGHSY and FQNENV. The CDR3 covers 17 residues. Trimming left V 1 base short and J 5 bases short, with 17 bases between.

The chain couples TRBV29-1 to TRBJ1-2; possibly TRBD1 for D (6 bases). V was trimmed by 5 bases and J by 8 bases, leaving 15 bases between them. There are 12 residues in the CDR3. CDR1 and CDR2 from the germline V gene are SQVTM and ANQGSEA. CDR3 bases: TGCAGCGTTTACCAGGGGAACGACGGCTACACCTTC. Translation gives CSVYQGNDGYTF.

A word on this clone: The junction departs from the called germline gene at one end, perhaps through a read error. The rearrangement uses TRBV28 and TRBJ2-7; 7 bases map to TRBD1. The CDR3 runs to 14 residues. CDR1 MDHEN and CDR2 SYDVKM come from the germline V gene. In nucleotides, the CDR3 is TGTGCCAGCAGTTCTCTCCTCATATCCGACAGGGATGTCTTC. This codes for CASSSLLISDRDVF.

The chain links TRBV27 to TRBJ1-1; no definite D call. The germline V gene encodes CDR1 MNHEY and CDR2 SMNVEV (reference sequence). V was pared by 1 base and J by 6 bases, with 15 bases between. The CDR3 has 15 amino acids. The CDR3 reads CASSLLTARSAEAFF. The CDR3, as DNA: TGTGCCAGCAGTTTATTAACAGCAAGGTCGGCTGAAGCTTTCTTT.

This clone was seen once. V and J are TRBV15 and TRBJ2-7, with a tentative D call TRBD2 (5 bases). V gave up 1 base and J gave up 4 bases, with 11 bases separating them. Germline-derived CDR1 and CDR2 are LNHNV and YYDKDF (reference sequence). This CDR3 has 14 residues. Here the CDR3 reads CATSRVGEGYEQYF. DNA of the CDR3: TGTGCCACCAGCAGAGTAGGTGAGGGTTACGAGCAGTACTTC.

There are a few counts of this clone. The V call is TRBV25-1, the J call TRBJ2-3, with no clear D. Between the trimmed V and J ends, which lost 5 bases and 3 bases, there was a span of 18 bases. Germline CDR1 is MGHDK and CDR2 is SYGVNS. The CDR3 is 16 residues long. This CDR3 is CASSSRLLVGTDTQYF. The CDR3 DNA follows: TGTGCCAGCAGTTCCCGACTGCTTGTAGGTACAGATACGCAGTATTTT.

This chain uses TRBV14 with TRBJ2-2, with 8 nucleotides matching TRBD2. Trimming cost V 0 bases and J 14 bases; bases outside gene matches: 8. Germline-derived CDR1 and CDR2 are SGHDN and FVKESK. The CDR3 is made up of 14 amino acids. This CDR3 is CASSQDTSGSQLFF. The CDR3 DNA sequence: TGTGCCAGCAGCCAAGATACTAGCGGAAGCCAACTGTTTTTT.

This sequence joins TRBV19 and TRBJ1-5; D unclear. The V and J ends lost 2 bases and 0 bases respectively, with 5 bases between them. This CDR3 comprises 14 residues. Germline loops: CDR1 LNHDA, CDR2 SQIVND (reference sequence). The CDR3 spells CASSIINSNQPQHF. The CDR3 bases are TGTGCCAGTAGTATAATCAATAGCAATCAGCCCCAGCATTTT.

V and J are TRBV6-1 and TRBJ1-6, with 9 bases lining up with TRBD1. The V gene end was trimmed by 5 bases and the J gene end by 8 bases; junction bases not matched to a gene: 4. The CDR3 is 14 amino acids. Germline assignment: CDR1 MNHNS and CDR2 SASEGT. The CDR3 here is CASSSGQGYSPLHF. The CDR3 DNA reads TGTGCCAGCAGTTCAGGACAGGGGTATTCACCCCTCCACTTT.